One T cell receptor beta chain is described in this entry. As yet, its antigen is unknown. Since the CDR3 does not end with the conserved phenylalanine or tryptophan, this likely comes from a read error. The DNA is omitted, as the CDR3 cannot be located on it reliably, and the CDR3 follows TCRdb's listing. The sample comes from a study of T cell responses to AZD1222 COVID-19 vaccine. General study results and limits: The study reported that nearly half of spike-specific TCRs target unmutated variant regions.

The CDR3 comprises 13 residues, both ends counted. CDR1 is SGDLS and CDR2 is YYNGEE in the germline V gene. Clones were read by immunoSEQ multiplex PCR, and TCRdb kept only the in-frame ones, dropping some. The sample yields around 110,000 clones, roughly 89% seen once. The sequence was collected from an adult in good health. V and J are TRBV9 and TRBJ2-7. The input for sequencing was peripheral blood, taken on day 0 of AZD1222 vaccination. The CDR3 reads CASSVILEGGQAK.